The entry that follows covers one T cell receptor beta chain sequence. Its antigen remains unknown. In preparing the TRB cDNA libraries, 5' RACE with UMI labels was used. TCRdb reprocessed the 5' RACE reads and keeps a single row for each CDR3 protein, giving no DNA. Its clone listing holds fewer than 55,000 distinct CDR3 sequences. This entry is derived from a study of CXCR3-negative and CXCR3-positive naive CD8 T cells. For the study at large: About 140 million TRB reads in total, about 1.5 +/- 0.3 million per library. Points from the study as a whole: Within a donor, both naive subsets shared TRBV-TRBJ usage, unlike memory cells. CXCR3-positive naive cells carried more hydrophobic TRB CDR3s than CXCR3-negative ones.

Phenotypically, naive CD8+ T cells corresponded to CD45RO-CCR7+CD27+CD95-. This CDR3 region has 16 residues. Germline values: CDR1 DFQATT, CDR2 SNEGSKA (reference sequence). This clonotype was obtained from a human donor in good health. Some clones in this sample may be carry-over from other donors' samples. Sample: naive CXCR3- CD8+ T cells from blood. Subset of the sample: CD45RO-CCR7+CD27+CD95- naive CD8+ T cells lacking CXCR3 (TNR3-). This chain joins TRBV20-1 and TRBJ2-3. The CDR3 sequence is CSARDVLGLSTDTQYF.